This TCR beta chain was profiled in a study of CD8+ T cells in alopecia areata. The study, taken as a whole, reports: Clonality was higher in lesional than normal scalp, especially in alopecia totalis/universalis.

Extraction of RNA preceded its reverse transcription into cDNA, which served as the sequencing template. TCRdb's copy holds only in-frame clones and misses some; the assay was immunoSEQ multiplex PCR. Here the sample spans 120,000 to 150,000 clones, around 47% being singletons. In regard to this clone: Its antigen is still unknown.

Researchers took lesional scalp punch biopsies and peripheral blood from people who were alopecia areata patients. Sequenced: CD4+ T cells sorted from blood. The receptor was isolated from a human donor with alopecia areata.

CDR3 nucleotide sequence: TGCGCCAGCAGCTTGATTTTTAGGGGCGCTCTCACCTACGAGCAGTACTTC. Translation gives CASSLIFRGALTYEQYF. V is TRBV5-1 and J is TRBJ2-7; D may be TRBD1 (5 bases). Germline CDR1 is SGHRS and CDR2 is YFSETQ. This CDR3 contains 17 residues. V lost 1 base, J lost 2 bases, and 19 bases lay in between.